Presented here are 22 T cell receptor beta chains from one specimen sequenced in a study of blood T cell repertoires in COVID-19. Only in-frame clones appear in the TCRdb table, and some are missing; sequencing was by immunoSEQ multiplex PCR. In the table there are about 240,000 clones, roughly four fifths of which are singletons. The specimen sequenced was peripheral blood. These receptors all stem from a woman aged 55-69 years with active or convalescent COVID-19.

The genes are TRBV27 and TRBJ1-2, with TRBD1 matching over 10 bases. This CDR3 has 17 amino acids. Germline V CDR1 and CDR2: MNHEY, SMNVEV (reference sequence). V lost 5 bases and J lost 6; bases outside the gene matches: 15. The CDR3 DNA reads TGTGCCAGCAGTCGATCCCTCCGACAGGGGGCAGGGAATGGCTACACCTTC. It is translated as CASSRSLRQGAGNGYTF.

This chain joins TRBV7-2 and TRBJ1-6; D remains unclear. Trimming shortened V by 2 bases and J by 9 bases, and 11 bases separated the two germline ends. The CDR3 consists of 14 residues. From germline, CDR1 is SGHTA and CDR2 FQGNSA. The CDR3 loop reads CASSLSHRGSPLHF. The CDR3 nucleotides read TGTGCCAGCAGCTTATCCCACCGAGGTTCACCCCTCCACTTT.

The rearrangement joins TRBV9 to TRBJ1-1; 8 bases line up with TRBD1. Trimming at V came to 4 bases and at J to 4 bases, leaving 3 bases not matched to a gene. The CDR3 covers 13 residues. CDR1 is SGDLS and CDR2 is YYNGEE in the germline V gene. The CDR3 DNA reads TGTGCCAGCAGCCCTACAGGGGGCACTGAAGCTTTCTTT. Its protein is CASSPTGGTEAFF. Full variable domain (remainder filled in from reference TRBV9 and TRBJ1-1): DSGVTQTPKHLITATGQRVTLRCSPRSGDLSVYWYQQSLDQGLQFLIQYYNGEERAKGNILERFSAQQFPDLHSELNLSSLELGDSALYFCASSPTGGTEAFFGQGTRLTVV.

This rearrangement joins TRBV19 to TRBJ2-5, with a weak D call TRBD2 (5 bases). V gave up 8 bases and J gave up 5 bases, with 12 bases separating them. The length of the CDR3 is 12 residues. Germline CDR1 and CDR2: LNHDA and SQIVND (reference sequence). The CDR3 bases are TGTGCCAGTGGGCCGGGGTGGGAGACCCAGTACTTC. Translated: CASGPGWETQYF. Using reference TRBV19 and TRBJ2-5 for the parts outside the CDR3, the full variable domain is DGGITQSPKYLFRKEGQNVTLSCEQNLNHDAMYWYRQDPGQGLRLIYYSQIVNDFQKGDIAEGYSVSREKKESFPLTVTSAQKNPTAFYLCASGPGWETQYFGPGTRLLVL.

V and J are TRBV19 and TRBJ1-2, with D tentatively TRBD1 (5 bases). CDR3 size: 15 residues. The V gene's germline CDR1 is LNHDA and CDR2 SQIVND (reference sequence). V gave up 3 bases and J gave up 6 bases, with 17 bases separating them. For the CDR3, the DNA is TGTGCCAGTAGTATGCAGGGTAGTATGAGGCATGGCTACACCTTC. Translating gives CASSMQGSMRHGYTF.

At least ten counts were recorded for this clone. The DNA for the CDR3 is TGTGCCAGCCAGGGACTAGCCTCCTACGAGCAGTACTTC. As protein: CASQGLASYEQYF. V is TRBV7-6 and J is TRBJ2-7; TRBD2 agrees at 9 bases. Unmatched junction bases numbered 2, after V lost 8 bases and J lost 0 bases. CDR3 length: 13 residues. Germline CDR1 reads SGHVS; CDR2 reads FNYEAQ.

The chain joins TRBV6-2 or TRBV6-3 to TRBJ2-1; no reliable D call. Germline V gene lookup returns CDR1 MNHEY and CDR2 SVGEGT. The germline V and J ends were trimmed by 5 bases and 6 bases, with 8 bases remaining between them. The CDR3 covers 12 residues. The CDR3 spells CASSLRVNEQFF. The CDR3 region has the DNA TGTGCCAGCAGTCTCCGGGTCAATGAGCAGTTCTTC.

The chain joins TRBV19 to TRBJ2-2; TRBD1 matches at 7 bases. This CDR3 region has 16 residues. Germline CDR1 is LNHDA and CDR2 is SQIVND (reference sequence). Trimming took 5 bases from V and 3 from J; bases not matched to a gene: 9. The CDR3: CASSPTGTAYTGELFF. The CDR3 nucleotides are TGTGCCAGTAGTCCAACCGGGACAGCCTACACCGGGGAGCTGTTTTTT. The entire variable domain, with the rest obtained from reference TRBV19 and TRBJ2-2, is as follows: DGGITQSPKYLFRKEGQNVTLSCEQNLNHDAMYWYRQDPGQGLRLIYYSQIVNDFQKGDIAEGYSVSREKKESFPLTVTSAQKNPTAFYLCASSPTGTAYTGELFFGEGSRLTVL.

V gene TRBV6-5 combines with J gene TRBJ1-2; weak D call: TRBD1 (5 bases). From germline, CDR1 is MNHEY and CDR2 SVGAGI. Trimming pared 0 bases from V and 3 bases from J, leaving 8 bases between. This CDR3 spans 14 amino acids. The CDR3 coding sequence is TGTGCCAGCAGTTACTCGCGGGGGGACTATGGCTACACCTTC. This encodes CASSYSRGDYGYTF.

CDR3 sequence reads: CASSFWTAYGYTF. The CDR3 nucleotides are TGTGCCAGCAGTTTTTGGACAGCCTATGGCTACACCTTC. The gene calls are TRBV12-3 or TRBV12-4 and TRBJ1-2; tentative D call: TRBD1 (6 bases). V dropped 3 bases and J dropped 4 bases, with 9 bases sitting between them. This CDR3 is built from 13 residues.

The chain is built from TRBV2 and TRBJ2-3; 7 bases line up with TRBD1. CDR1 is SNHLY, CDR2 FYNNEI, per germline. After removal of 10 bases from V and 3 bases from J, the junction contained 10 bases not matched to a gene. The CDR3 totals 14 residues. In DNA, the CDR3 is TGTGCCACCCGCCGGGACAGTCCGACAGATACGCAGTATTTT. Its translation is CATRRDSPTDTQYF.

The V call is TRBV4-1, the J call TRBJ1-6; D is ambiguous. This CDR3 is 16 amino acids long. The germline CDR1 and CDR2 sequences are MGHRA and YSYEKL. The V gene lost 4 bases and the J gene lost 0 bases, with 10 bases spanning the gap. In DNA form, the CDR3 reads TGCGCCAGCAGCCCCGAGCCCAACTCCTATAATTCACCCCTCCACTTT. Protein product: CASSPEPNSYNSPLHF.

CDR3 in DNA: TGCGCCAGCAGCCAAGGTGGGGCTCAGCAGTATTTT. This codes for CASSQGGAQQYF. This chain uses TRBV4-3 with TRBJ2-3, with D possibly TRBD1 on 5 matching bases. This CDR3 is 12 amino acids long. Trimming cost V 1 base and J 11 bases, with 10 bases left between them. Germline-derived CDR1 and CDR2 are LGHNA and YSLEER.

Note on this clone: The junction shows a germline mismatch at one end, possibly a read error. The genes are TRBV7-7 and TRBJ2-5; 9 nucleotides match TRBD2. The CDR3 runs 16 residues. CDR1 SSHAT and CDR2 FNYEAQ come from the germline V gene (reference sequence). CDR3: CASSLGLAGLQETQYF. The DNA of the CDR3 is TGTGCTAGCAGCTTAGGGCTAGCGGGGCTACAAGAGACCCAGTACTTC.

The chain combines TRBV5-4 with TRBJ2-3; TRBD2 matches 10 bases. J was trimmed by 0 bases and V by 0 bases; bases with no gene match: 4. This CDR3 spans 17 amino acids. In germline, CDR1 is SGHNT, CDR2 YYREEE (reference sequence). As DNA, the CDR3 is TGTGCCAGCAGCTTGGCCCTAGCGGGGGTTAGCACAGATACGCAGTATTTT. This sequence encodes CASSLALAGVSTDTQYF.

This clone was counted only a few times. CDR3 sequence (DNA): TGTGCCAGCGGGGACAGAAATTCACCCCTCCACTTT. Residues: CASGDRNSPLHF. The chain employs TRBV27 and TRBJ1-6; 7 nucleotides match TRBD1. This CDR3 spans 12 amino acids. Per the germline V gene, CDR1 is MNHEY and CDR2 is SMNVEV (reference sequence). Germline trimming cut 8 bases from V and 7 bases from J; bases unmatched to any gene: 2.

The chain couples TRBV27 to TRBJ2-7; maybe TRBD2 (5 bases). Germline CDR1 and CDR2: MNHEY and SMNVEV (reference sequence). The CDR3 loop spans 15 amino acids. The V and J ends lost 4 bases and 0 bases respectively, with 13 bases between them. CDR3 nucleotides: TGTGCCAGCAGTTCCCTCCCAACTAGCTCCTACGAGCAGTACTTC. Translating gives CASSSLPTSSYEQYF.

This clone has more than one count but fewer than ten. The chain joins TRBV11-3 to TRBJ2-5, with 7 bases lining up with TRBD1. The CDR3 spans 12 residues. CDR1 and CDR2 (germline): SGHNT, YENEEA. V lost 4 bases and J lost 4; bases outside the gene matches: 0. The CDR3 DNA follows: TGTGCCAGCAGCTCAGGGGGAGAGACCCAGTACTTC. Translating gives CASSSGGETQYF.

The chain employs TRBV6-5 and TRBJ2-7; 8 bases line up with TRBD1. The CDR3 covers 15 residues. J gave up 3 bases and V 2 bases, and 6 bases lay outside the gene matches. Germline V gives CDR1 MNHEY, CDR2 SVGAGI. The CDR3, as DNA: TGTGCCAGCAGTTACGGACAGGGAAGAAGCTACGAGCAGTACTTC. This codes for CASSYGQGRSYEQYF.

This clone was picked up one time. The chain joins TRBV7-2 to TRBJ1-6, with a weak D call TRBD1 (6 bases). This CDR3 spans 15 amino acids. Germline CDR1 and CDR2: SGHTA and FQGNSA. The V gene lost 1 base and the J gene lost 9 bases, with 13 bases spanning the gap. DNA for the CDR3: TGTGCCAGCAGCTTAGGGCAGGGGAGAGCTTCACCCCTCCACTTT. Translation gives CASSLGQGRASPLHF.

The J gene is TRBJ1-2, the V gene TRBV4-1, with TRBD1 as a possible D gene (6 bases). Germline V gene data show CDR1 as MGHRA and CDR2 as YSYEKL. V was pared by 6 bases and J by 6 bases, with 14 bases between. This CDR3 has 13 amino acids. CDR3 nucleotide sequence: TGCGCCAGCAGACGCACAGGGTTAAATGGCTACACCTTC. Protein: CASRRTGLNGYTF.

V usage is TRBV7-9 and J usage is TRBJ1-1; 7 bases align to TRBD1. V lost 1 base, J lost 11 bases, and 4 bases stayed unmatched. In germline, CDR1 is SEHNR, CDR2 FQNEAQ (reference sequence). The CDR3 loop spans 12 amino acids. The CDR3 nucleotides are TGTGCCAGCAGCTTAGAGGACAGGTCGGCTTTCTTT. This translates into CASSLEDRSAFF.